This entry is about one T cell receptor beta chain. Antigen specificity is unknown. The germline V gene has CDR1 MGHRA and CDR2 YSYEKL. The ends were cut back, 7 bases at V and 7 bases at J, with 14 bases in the middle. The length of the CDR3 is 14 residues. The protocol was immunoSEQ multiplex PCR, while the TCRdb copy is restricted to in-frame clones and leaves out a portion. The sample has 90,000 to 95,000 clones, approximately 91% seen once; the top ten hold over 20%. The record originates from a study of T cell responses to AZD1222 COVID-19 vaccine. Study results and caveats: Only a handful of AZD1222 recipients, several in all, had baseline seropositivity.

The source was peripheral blood, collected on day 0 of AZD1222 vaccination. The V gene is TRBV4-1, the J gene TRBJ1-6; no definite D call. The receptor was derived from an adult in good health. As DNA, the CDR3 is TGCGCCAGCACCCCGACTGCTATAAATTCACCCCTCCACTTT. This sequence encodes CASTPTAINSPLHF.